These 10 T cell receptor beta chains were sequenced from one sample in a study of T-cell reconstitution after alpha-beta-depleted transplantation in children. Unique molecular identifiers were incorporated into the prepared TCRbeta library. TCRdb re-called the PCR reads with MiXCR, one entry per CDR3 protein. This sample has 200,000 to 250,000 distinct CDR3 sequences, with around 12% found just once. Source: PBMCs from the stem cell graft donor, taken from the stem cell graft. The receptor set was obtained from a human donor who donated a stem cell graft to a child with acute lymphoblastic leukemia.

Regarding this clonotype: A much larger clone differs by one base, so this may be a read error. The chain uses TRBV20-1 and TRBJ2-2; D unresolved. The CDR3 length is 14 residues. Trimming took off 3 bases at V and 6 bases at J, with 14 bases between the two ends. Per germline, CDR1 DFQATT and CDR2 SNEGSKA (reference sequence). CDR3 sequence: CSASFNPDAGELFF. CDR3 DNA: TGCAGTGCTAGTTTTAATCCGGACGCCGGGGAGCTGTTTTTT.

There are many counts of this clonotype. The V and J genes are TRBV4-2 and TRBJ2-7, with 11 bases matching TRBD2. The CDR3 covers 16 residues. Germline trimming cut 1 base from V and 2 bases from J; bases unmatched to any gene: 4. Germline-derived CDR1 and CDR2 are LGHNA and YNFKEQ. CDR3 nucleotide sequence: TGTGCCAGCAGCCAAGTGGGGACTAGCGGAGCCTACGAGCAGTACTTC. Protein: CASSQVGTSGAYEQYF.

This clonotype was counted ten times or more. This chain joins TRBV20-1 and TRBJ2-5; 11 nucleotides line up with TRBD1. Unmatched junction bases numbered 2, after V lost 1 base and J lost 4 bases. Germline V gives CDR1 DFQATT, CDR2 SNEGSKA (reference sequence). This CDR3 has 14 residues. The DNA of the CDR3 is TGCAGTGCTAGAGGGACAGGGGGCAGAGAGACCCAGTACTTC. This codes for CSARGTGGRETQYF.

This chain joins TRBV5-5 and TRBJ1-1, with D tentatively TRBD1 (5 bases). The germline CDR1 and CDR2 sequences are SGHKS and YYEKEE (reference sequence). The CDR3 spans 14 residues. Trimming took 3 bases from V and 3 from J, leaving 12 bases between them. The CDR3 loop is CASSSWWGDTEAFF. The CDR3 DNA sequence: TGTGCCAGCAGCTCGTGGTGGGGGGACACTGAAGCTTTCTTT.

In the case of this clonotype: This could be a read error, since a much larger clone is one nucleotide away. J is TRBJ2-1 and V is TRBV25-1; D might be TRBD1 or TRBD2, each matching 6 bases. CDR1 and CDR2 (germline): MGHDK, SYGVNS. The CDR3 is 13 residues long. Trimming removed 0 bases from V and 12 bases from J, with 12 bases in between. In nucleotides, the CDR3 is TGTGCCAGCAGTGAATATAGGGGGGCCGCGCAGTTCTTC. Translating it yields CASSEYRGAAQFF.

This clonotype was picked up many times. The genes are TRBV9 and TRBJ2-1, with a tentative D call TRBD1 (6 bases). This CDR3 is 15 amino acids long. V dropped 6 bases and J dropped 3 bases, with 16 bases sitting between them. CDR1 SGDLS and CDR2 YYNGEE come from the germline V gene. This CDR3 is CASNKVPDSYNEQFF. CDR3 sequence (DNA): TGTGCCAGCAACAAAGTTCCGGACAGCTACAATGAGCAGTTCTTC.

This clonotype was detected many times. This rearrangement joins TRBV29-1 to TRBJ2-3; possibly TRBD1 or TRBD2 for D (5 bases each). The germline V gene has CDR1 SQVTM and CDR2 ANQGSEA. V lost 4 bases and J lost 4, with 15 bases in between. This CDR3 has 14 amino acids. The CDR3 loop is CSVARDLSPDTQYF. The DNA of the CDR3 is TGCAGCGTTGCCCGGGACCTTAGCCCAGATACGCAGTATTTT.

The gene calls are TRBV10-2 and TRBJ2-7; D is perhaps TRBD2 (5 bases). The ends were cut back, 0 bases at V and 6 bases at J, with 12 bases in the middle. Germline assignment: CDR1 WSHSY and CDR2 SAAADI. This CDR3 comprises 14 residues. CDR3 sequence: CASSESLGSGEQYF. CDR3 nucleotides: TGCGCCAGCAGTGAGTCGCTAGGGAGTGGCGAGCAGTACTTC.

V and J are TRBV9 and TRBJ2-5, with 7 bases aligning to TRBD1. The CDR3 covers 16 residues. V was pared by 3 bases and J by 5 bases, with 13 bases of the junction left unmatched. Germline V CDR1 and CDR2: SGDLS, YYNGEE. CDR3 protein: CASSAQTGISGETQYF. CDR3 nucleotide sequence: TGTGCCAGCAGCGCCCAGACAGGGATATCAGGGGAGACCCAGTACTTC.

This clonotype was seen repeatedly, ten times or more. J is TRBJ2-1 and V is TRBV5-8; the match to TRBD2 covers 8 bases. Germline loops: CDR1 SGHTS, CDR2 YDEGEE. V lost 1 base and J lost 8; bases outside the gene matches: 8. This CDR3 has 15 residues. DNA for the CDR3: TGTGCCAGCAGCTTGTTCGGGAGGGCCAGGGATGAGCAGTTCTTC. Its translation is CASSLFGRARDEQFF.